This T cell receptor (beta chain) was captured in a study of control samples from healthy donors and cancer patients. The protocol was immunoSEQ multiplex PCR, while the TCRdb copy is restricted to in-frame clones and leaves out a portion. The sample records over 200,000 clones, roughly 82% being singletons. This clonotype was sampled from an older woman with lung cancer. The sample was PBMCs.

CDR3 sequence: CASRVQGNYGYTF. Here the CDR3 DNA reads TGTGCCAGCAGGGTACAGGGTAACTATGGCTACACCTTC. This chain links TRBV28 with TRBJ1-2; D may be TRBD1 (6 bases). CDR1 and CDR2 from the germline V gene are MDHEN and SYDVKM. Trimming took 6 bases from V and 1 from J, leaving 9 bases between them. CDR3 size: 13 residues.